The present T cell receptor beta chain was sequenced within a study of cytomegalovirus exposure and HLA in healthy donors. As to this clone: Its antigen remains unknown.

The study, taken as a whole, reports: Most TCR sequences were seen very rarely across donors, but some public TCRs occurred in many.

The study drew the donors from its approximately 110-subject validation cohort, separate from the 666-subject first cohort. V was pared by 0 bases and J by 8 bases, with 11 bases between. The CDR3 contains 14 residues. CDR1 is SGDLS, CDR2 YYNGEE, per germline. Sequenced by immunoSEQ multiplex PCR; TCRdb stores in-frame clones only, minus some. The table includes roughly 200,000 clones, approximately 83% detected once. This TCR came from a woman aged 18-30 years in good health and CMV-seropositive. This rearrangement joins TRBV9 to TRBJ2-2; D not resolved. What was sequenced was PBMCs. CDR3 nucleotides: TGTGCCAGCAGCGTAGCGCAACCCGAGGGGGAGCTGTTTTTT. Its protein is CASSVAQPEGELFF.